A single sample gave rise to the 29 T cell receptor beta chains below, sequenced in a study of blood T cell repertoires in COVID-19. The repertoire was sequenced with immunoSEQ multiplex PCR; TCRdb's copy has only in-frame clones and lacks some. The table has about 220,000 clones, roughly 87% seen once; the top ten hold under 2.5%. Specimen: peripheral blood. The receptor set was obtained from a man between 40 and 49 years old with active or convalescent COVID-19.

This chain uses TRBV6-5 with TRBJ1-1, with 8 positions matching TRBD1. Trimming cost V 6 bases and J 4 bases; bases outside gene matches: 7. The CDR3 spans 14 residues. CDR1 is MNHEY and CDR2 is SVGAGI in the germline V gene. The CDR3 region is CASRDRAGGTEAFF. DNA of the CDR3: TGTGCCAGCAGGGACAGGGCGGGCGGCACTGAAGCTTTCTTT.

The chain is built from TRBV6-5 and TRBJ1-1; TRBD1 agrees at 11 bases. The CDR3 is 13 residues long. V dropped 6 bases and J dropped 5; count of bases not matched to a gene: 2. Germline V lookup: CDR1 MNHEY, CDR2 SVGAGI. The CDR3 sequence is CASRGQGETEAFF. Written as DNA, the CDR3 is TGTGCCAGCAGGGGACAGGGGGAGACTGAAGCTTTCTTT.

The chain carries TRBV19 and TRBJ1-2; a weak D match, TRBD1 (5 bases). CDR3 length equals 16 residues. CDR1 and CDR2 from the germline V gene are LNHDA and SQIVND (reference sequence). Trimming took 4 bases from V and 10 from J, leaving 25 bases between them. The CDR3 coding sequence is TGTGCCAGTAGTAGGTCTGGCAGGAGAGCCGGGGGAGTCTACACCTTC. It encodes CASSRSGRRAGGVYTF.

The chain uses TRBV6-5 and TRBJ1-4; 8 bases fit TRBD1. CDR3 length: 13 residues. J lost 4 bases, V lost 6 bases, and 1 base had no gene match. Per germline, CDR1 MNHEY and CDR2 SVGAGI. The CDR3: CASSGQGNEKLFF. CDR3 coding DNA: TGTGCCAGCAGCGGACAGGGTAATGAAAAACTGTTTTTT.

The rearrangement joins TRBV5-1 to TRBJ2-3, with 8 bases identical to TRBD2. The CDR3 extends over 14 amino acids. The germline CDR1 and CDR2 sequences are SGHRS and YFSETQ. J lost 0 bases, V lost 3 bases, and 0 bases had no gene match. The CDR3 is CASSSSGSTDTQYF. CDR3 coding DNA: TGCGCCAGCAGCTCTAGCGGGAGCACAGATACGCAGTATTTT.

This clone was detected only once. The chain combines TRBV19 with TRBJ2-1; D unresolved. The germline gives CDR1 LNHDA, CDR2 SQIVND (reference sequence). Trimming removed 7 bases at V and 6 bases at J, with 4 bases between. The CDR3 runs 10 residues. The CDR3 region has the DNA TGTGCCAGTACAGGCAATGAGCAGTTCTTC. This sequence encodes CASTGNEQFF. The complete variable domain, with remaining parts taken from reference TRBV19 and TRBJ2-1, reads DGGITQSPKYLFRKEGQNVTLSCEQNLNHDAMYWYRQDPGQGLRLIYYSQIVNDFQKGDIAEGYSVSREKKESFPLTVTSAQKNPTAFYLCASTGNEQFFGPGTRLTVL.

V usage is TRBV27 and J usage is TRBJ2-1; 8 nucleotides match TRBD1. The V gene end was trimmed by 5 bases and the J gene end by 2 bases; junction bases not matched to a gene: 11. The CDR3 has 17 amino acids. Germline V gene lookup returns CDR1 MNHEY and CDR2 SMNVEV (reference sequence). The CDR3 reads CASSPGQGSGTYNEQFF. The DNA of the CDR3 is TGTGCCAGCAGTCCAGGACAGGGATCGGGGACCTACAATGAGCAGTTCTTC.

This clone occurred once. The rearrangement uses TRBV28 and TRBJ2-1; TRBD1 might be the D (6 bases). Germline-derived CDR1 and CDR2 are MDHEN and SYDVKM. V lost 3 bases to trimming and J lost 4 bases, with 19 bases between them. This CDR3 region has 17 residues. The CDR3 reads CASSLYRAENGYNEQFF. The CDR3 DNA reads TGTGCCAGCAGTTTGTACAGGGCCGAAAACGGATACAATGAGCAGTTCTTC.

A single count supports this clone. This chain connects TRBV12-5 to TRBJ2-2; TRBD1 matches at 8 bases. The CDR3 has 15 amino acids. With 5 bases clipped from V and 1 base from J, the junction kept 3 bases outside the gene matches. Germline CDR1 and CDR2: LGHNT and FRNRAP. CDR3 in DNA: TGTGCTAGTGGTCCAGGGACAGGGAACACCGGGGAGCTGTTTTTT. This sequence encodes CASGPGTGNTGELFF.

The chain links TRBV15 to TRBJ1-1, with D hard to call. Germline CDR1 LNHNV, CDR2 YYDKDF (reference sequence). V lost 8 bases, J lost 4 bases, and 17 bases lay in between. The CDR3 loop spans 14 amino acids. This CDR3 reads CATVVRRGSTEAFF. The CDR3 bases are TGTGCCACCGTCGTTCGACGCGGTAGCACTGAAGCTTTCTTT.

A word on this clone: The same CDR3 also results from other DNA sequences found in this sample. The chain has TRBV3-1 (or the pseudogene TRBV3-2) and TRBJ1-1; maybe TRBD1 (6 bases). Looked up from germline, CDR1 is LGHDT and CDR2 is YNNKEL (reference sequence). The CDR3 covers 14 residues. Trimming removed 4 bases at V and 1 base at J, with 10 bases between. The CDR3 DNA follows: TGTGCCAGCAGCCGGCGGGGGGCGAACACTGAAGCTTTCTTT. Protein sequence: CASSRRGANTEAFF.

This chain joins TRBV15 and TRBJ2-3; 13 bases are shared with TRBD2. This CDR3 is 16 amino acids long. CDR1 is LNHNV and CDR2 is YYDKDF in the germline V gene (reference sequence). V lost 3 bases and J lost 2; bases outside the gene matches: 2. CDR3 loop: CATSSGLAGDTDTQYF. DNA of the CDR3: TGTGCCACCAGCAGTGGACTAGCGGGAGACACAGATACGCAGTATTTT.

This clone was recorded once. The V call is TRBV5-1, the J call TRBJ1-1; 7 bases fit TRBD1. This CDR3 is 15 amino acids long. V gave up 0 bases and J gave up 6 bases; unmatched junction bases: 8. CDR1 and CDR2 (germline): SGHRS, YFSETQ. The CDR3 protein is CASSLGPQGMAEAFF. The CDR3 nucleotides are TGCGCCAGCAGCTTGGGTCCACAGGGGATGGCTGAAGCTTTCTTT.

The V gene is TRBV29-1, the J gene TRBJ2-2, with D tentatively TRBD1 (5 bases). V lost 4 bases and J 3 bases, leaving 6 bases between the germline ends. The CDR3 is 12 residues long. Germline V gene lookup returns CDR1 SQVTM and CDR2 ANQGSEA. This CDR3 is CSVVRDTGELFF. The DNA of the CDR3 is TGCAGCGTTGTCAGGGACACCGGGGAGCTGTTTTTT.

The V call is TRBV5-6, the J call TRBJ1-3; perhaps TRBD1 as D (5 bases). This CDR3 has 14 residues. The ends were cut back, 0 bases at V and 8 bases at J, with 12 bases in the middle. The germline gives CDR1 SGHDT, CDR2 YYEEEE. The CDR3 sequence: CASSLGTGGDTIYF. CDR3 coding DNA: TGTGCCAGCAGCTTGGGTACGGGGGGAGACACCATATATTTT.

The chain links TRBV28 to TRBJ2-7; the D is unclear. CDR3 length: 14 residues. Germline lookup yields CDR1 MDHEN and CDR2 SYDVKM. V shed 4 bases and J shed 5 bases, with 15 bases lying between them. The CDR3 spells CASSSPVWSDEQYF. DNA for the CDR3: TGTGCCAGCAGTTCACCGGTCTGGTCTGACGAGCAGTACTTC.

This clone was recorded only once. The V call is TRBV11-2, the J call TRBJ1-1, with D possibly matching TRBD1 (6 bases). The CDR3 runs 13 residues. Germline-derived CDR1 and CDR2 are SGHAT and FQNNGV. With 4 bases removed from V and 1 base from J, the gap between germline ends came to 7 bases. Here the CDR3 DNA reads TGTGCCAGCAGCTCACAGGGGAACACTGAAGCTTTCTTT. Translation: CASSSQGNTEAFF.

This clone was counted a single time. This rearrangement joins TRBV29-1 to TRBJ1-4, with D perhaps TRBD1 (6 bases). The V end was cut by 5 bases, the J end by 8 bases, with 15 bases between. The CDR3 runs 13 residues. Germline V gene lookup returns CDR1 SQVTM and CDR2 ANQGSEA. The DNA for the CDR3 is TGCAGCGTTATGGACAGCACCAGGGAAAAACTGTTTTTT. It yields the protein CSVMDSTREKLFF.

V usage is TRBV28 and J usage is TRBJ1-6; no firm D call. The germline V and J ends were trimmed by 3 bases and 9 bases, with 15 bases remaining between them. Germline CDR1 is MDHEN and CDR2 is SYDVKM. This CDR3 spans 15 amino acids. The CDR3 spells CASSFRRAIGSPLHF. The CDR3 DNA is TGTGCCAGCAGTTTCCGGAGGGCCATCGGTTCACCCCTCCACTTT.

This chain links TRBV20-1 with TRBJ2-5; perhaps TRBD2 as D (5 bases). Trimming stripped 3 bases from V and 5 bases from J, with 13 bases between. Per germline, CDR1 DFQATT and CDR2 SNEGSKA (reference sequence). This CDR3 has 13 residues. CDR3 sequence: CSASWLTGETQYF. The CDR3 nucleotides read TGCAGTGCTAGTTGGCTCACGGGGGAGACCCAGTACTTC.

V gene TRBV7-2 combines with J gene TRBJ2-5, with a possible D match to TRBD2 (5 bases). This CDR3 region has 14 residues. From germline, CDR1 is SGHTA and CDR2 FQGNSA. Trimming removed 8 bases from V and 5 bases from J, with 18 bases in between. DNA of the CDR3: TGTGCCAGCGCAAAGGAGGTAGTGTCGGAGACCCAGTACTTC. This encodes CASAKEVVSETQYF.

This chain uses TRBV2 with TRBJ1-2; 7 nucleotides match TRBD1. Per germline, CDR1 SNHLY and CDR2 FYNNEI. V shed 6 bases and J 3 bases; nucleotides not matched to a gene: 7. CDR3 length: 14 residues. The CDR3 protein is CASSPRGTDYGYTF. CDR3 sequence (DNA): TGTGCCAGCAGCCCCAGGGGGACCGACTATGGCTACACCTTC.

CDR3 in amino acids: CASSSGRTDTNEKLFF. The CDR3 bases are TGTGCCAGCAGCTCGGGTCGGACAGATACTAATGAAAAACTGTTTTTT. The chain has TRBV7-3 and TRBJ1-4; tentative D call: TRBD1 (6 bases). This CDR3 has 16 amino acids. Between the trimmed V and J ends, which lost 4 bases and 2 bases, there was a span of 14 bases. Germline assignment: CDR1 SGHTA and CDR2 FQGTGA.

The chain couples TRBV11-2 to TRBJ2-7; 10 positions match TRBD1. From germline, CDR1 is SGHAT and CDR2 FQNNGV. The trim removed 1 base at V and 0 bases at J, leaving 3 bases unmatched. The CDR3 extends over 16 amino acids. CDR3 region: CASSLGRDRGSYEQYF. The CDR3 nucleotides are TGTGCCAGCAGCTTAGGGCGGGACAGGGGCTCCTACGAGCAGTACTTC.

The chain has TRBV2 and TRBJ2-1; 11 bases fit TRBD2. CDR1 and CDR2 from the germline V gene are SNHLY and FYNNEI. The CDR3 is made up of 14 amino acids. The ends lost 7 bases at V and 4 bases at J; junction bases unmatched: 3. Here the CDR3 reads CASTGLAGYNEQFF. For the CDR3, the DNA is TGTGCCAGCACAGGACTAGCGGGTTACAATGAGCAGTTCTTC.

The chain has TRBV6-5 and TRBJ2-3, with D possibly being TRBD1 (5 bases). Germline V gives CDR1 MNHEY, CDR2 SVGAGI. The CDR3 has 15 amino acids. Deletions cut 4 bases from V and 8 bases from J, with 19 bases between. The CDR3 sequence: CASSSGQAGLGTQYF. CDR3 nucleotide sequence: TGTGCCAGCAGTTCCGGACAAGCCGGTCTGGGTACGCAGTATTTT.

The genes are TRBV19 and TRBJ1-5; TRBD1 matches at 10 bases. The CDR3 sequence is 16 residues long. CDR1 is LNHDA and CDR2 is SQIVND in the germline V gene (reference sequence). V shed 8 bases and J 0 bases; nucleotides not matched to a gene: 7. CDR3 bases: TGTGCCAGTTCGGGACAGGGGACTTATAGCAATCAGCCCCAGCATTTT. Its translation is CASSGQGTYSNQPQHF.

This chain links TRBV28 with TRBJ2-1; maybe TRBD2 (6 bases). This CDR3 comprises 14 residues. The germline V gene has CDR1 MDHEN and CDR2 SYDVKM. V gave up 5 bases and J gave up 13 bases, with 21 bases separating them. CDR3: CASSLSGGYDTQFF. DNA for the CDR3: TGTGCCAGCAGTCTTTCCGGGGGTTACGATACTCAGTTCTTC.

V and J are TRBV7-9 and TRBJ1-6; maybe TRBD1 (6 bases). The ends were cut back, 4 bases at V and 9 bases at J, with 13 bases in the middle. Germline CDR1 SEHNR, CDR2 FQNEAQ (reference sequence). The CDR3 covers 14 residues. Here the CDR3 reads CASSSQTGISPLHF. CDR3 in DNA: TGTGCCAGCAGCTCCCAGACAGGAATTTCACCCCTCCACTTT.